These 24 T cell receptor beta chains came from one sample sequenced in a study of Ad26.COV2.S vaccination and SARS-CoV-2 variants. Treatment: about 20 received Ad26.COV2.S at low or high dose, single or two shots; a few received placebo; per-sample allocation not given. On day 63 after the first injection, vaccine and placebo recipients gave samples. Sequenced by immunoSEQ multiplex PCR; TCRdb stores in-frame clones only, minus some. This sample yields more than 300,000 clones, of which about 88% are seen a single time; approximately 5.9% belongs to the top ten. Sequenced here: peripheral blood, sampled in a trial of Ad26.COV2.S vaccine versus placebo. Receptors originate from a person between 18 and 65 years old who received the Ad26.COV2.S COVID-19 vaccine or a placebo.

This chain joins TRBV9 and TRBJ2-4; 7 bases line up with TRBD1. V trimming: 4 bases; J trimming: 1 base; junction bases outside the gene matches: 2. The CDR3 has 14 residues. The V gene's germline CDR1 is SGDLS and CDR2 YYNGEE. The CDR3 loop is CASSLGQAKNIQYF. Written as DNA, the CDR3 is TGTGCCAGCAGCTTGGGACAGGCCAAAAACATTCAGTACTTC.

V is TRBV18 and J is TRBJ1-3; D call uncertain. Germline CDR1 is KGHSH and CDR2 is LQKENI. The CDR3 is 13 residues long. V lost 1 base and J lost 6, with 7 bases in between. The CDR3, as DNA: TGTGCCAGCTCACCACAGGGAACAAACACCATATATTTT. It yields the protein CASSPQGTNTIYF.

V is TRBV7-2 and J is TRBJ2-7; the D gene is possibly TRBD1 (6 bases). CDR3 length equals 14 residues. V gave up 5 bases and J gave up 2 bases, with 13 bases separating them. Germline V gene data show CDR1 as SGHTA and CDR2 as FQGNSA. The CDR3 spells CASSERGLPYEQYF. The CDR3 DNA follows: TGTGCCAGCAGCGAAAGGGGGTTGCCCTACGAGCAGTACTTC.

The chain employs TRBV9 and TRBJ2-2; tentatively, D is TRBD1 (5 bases). Germline V gene data show CDR1 as SGDLS and CDR2 as YYNGEE. The length of the CDR3 is 14 residues. V was cut by 2 bases and J by 7 bases, with 12 bases left in between. The CDR3, as DNA: TGTGCCAGCAGCGTCGCCAGGGCCCACGGGGAGCTGTTTTTT. Translation gives CASSVARAHGELFF.

This chain links TRBV19 with TRBJ1-1; 7 bases align to TRBD1. Germline values: CDR1 LNHDA, CDR2 SQIVND (reference sequence). The CDR3 sequence is 15 residues long. Trimming cost V 7 bases and J 2 bases; bases outside gene matches: 10. The CDR3 is CASKQGIRFNTEAFF. The CDR3 DNA reads TGTGCCAGTAAACAGGGGATTAGATTCAACACTGAAGCTTTCTTT.

This clone is a singleton in its sample. This rearrangement joins TRBV6-5 to TRBJ2-5; 12 bases align to TRBD1. The CDR3 consists of 14 residues. J lost 5 bases, V lost 6 bases, and 4 bases had no gene match. Germline CDR1 and CDR2: MNHEY and SVGAGI. CDR3 protein: CASRGTGGVETQYF. Here the CDR3 DNA reads TGTGCCAGCAGGGGGACAGGGGGCGTGGAGACCCAGTACTTC.

This chain links TRBV9 with TRBJ2-2; D gene uncertain. CDR3 length: 16 amino acids. Per germline, CDR1 SGDLS and CDR2 YYNGEE. Deletions cut 0 bases from V and 0 bases from J, with 9 bases between. The CDR3 DNA sequence: TGTGCCAGCAGCGTAGGCGTGGGCGCGAACACCGGGGAGCTGTTTTTT. Translated, it gives CASSVGVGANTGELFF.

This clone was seen a handful of times. V gene TRBV7-9 combines with J gene TRBJ2-1; D is undetermined. Trimming took 7 bases from V and 5 from J, leaving 12 bases between them. CDR3 length: 13 residues. CDR1 SEHNR and CDR2 FQNEAQ come from the germline V gene (reference sequence). The CDR3 nucleotides are TGTGCCAGCAATCCCGGCGGAGACAATGAGCAGTTCTTC. It is translated as CASNPGGDNEQFF.

The chain employs TRBV29-1 and TRBJ2-5; 10 bases are shared with TRBD1. Germline trimming cut 6 bases from V and 5 bases from J; bases unmatched to any gene: 12. Germline lookup yields CDR1 SQVTM and CDR2 ANQGSEA. This CDR3 has 15 amino acids. In nucleotides, the CDR3 is TGCAGCGTGGATAAGACAGGGGGCTTAAAGGAGACCCAGTACTTC. It codes for CSVDKTGGLKETQYF.

In its sample, this clone was seen once. The chain combines TRBV27 with TRBJ2-1; TRBD1 matches 10 bases. The CDR3 extends over 14 amino acids. After removal of 6 bases from V and 9 bases from J, the junction contained 8 bases not matched to a gene. CDR1 is MNHEY and CDR2 is SMNVEV in the germline V gene (reference sequence). The CDR3 loop is CASRPLGQGSEQFF. The CDR3 nucleotides read TGTGCCAGCAGGCCGTTGGGACAGGGGAGTGAGCAGTTCTTC.

V gene TRBV14 combines with J gene TRBJ2-1, with D possibly matching TRBD2 (6 bases). The V gene lost 5 bases and the J gene lost 7 bases, with 21 bases spanning the gap. The CDR3 contains 16 residues. Germline assignment: CDR1 SGHDN and CDR2 FVKESK. The CDR3 DNA is TGTGCCAGCAGCTTCCTGTGGCCGGGAGCTAGGAATGAGCAGTTCTTC. This sequence encodes CASSFLWPGARNEQFF.

This clone has just a few counts. V and J are TRBV11-1 and TRBJ2-7, with D perhaps assigned TRBD1 or TRBD2 (5 bases each). In germline, CDR1 is SGHAT, CDR2 FQDESV (reference sequence). The CDR3 extends over 14 amino acids. V lost 1 base and J lost 5, with 12 bases in between. In nucleotides, the CDR3 is TGTGCCAGCAGCTTAGGAGGGGAAGCCGACGAGCAGTACTTC. This codes for CASSLGGEADEQYF.

V is TRBV7-2 and J is TRBJ2-2, with 7 bases matching TRBD1. The germline CDR1 and CDR2 sequences are SGHTA and FQGNSA. The ends lost 1 base at V and 4 bases at J; junction bases unmatched: 3. The CDR3 extends over 15 amino acids. The CDR3, as DNA: TGTGCCAGCAGCTTAGGAAGACAGGGCACCGGGGAGCTGTTTTTT. Its protein product is CASSLGRQGTGELFF.

This chain uses TRBV9 with TRBJ2-3; 12 nucleotides match TRBD2. CDR3 size: 17 residues. Trimming cost V 0 bases and J 9 bases; bases outside gene matches: 11. Germline loops: CDR1 SGDLS, CDR2 YYNGEE. Here the CDR3 reads CASSVAGTSGGQGTQYF. DNA for the CDR3: TGTGCCAGCAGCGTAGCTGGAACTAGCGGGGGGCAGGGCACGCAGTATTTT.

The chain recombines TRBV12-3 or TRBV12-4 with TRBJ2-1; D may be TRBD1 (5 bases). V was clipped by 7 bases and J by 4 bases, with 11 bases between them. CDR3 size: 13 residues. The CDR3 loop is CASIEQGYNEQFF. The CDR3 nucleotides are TGTGCCAGCATCGAGCAGGGATACAATGAGCAGTTCTTC.

The J gene is TRBJ2-7, the V gene TRBV6-5, with D perhaps assigned TRBD1 or TRBD2 (5 bases each). Germline V gives CDR1 MNHEY, CDR2 SVGAGI. The CDR3 length is 16 residues. V lost 2 bases and J lost 3, with 17 bases in between. The CDR3 region is CASSYTSLRGSYEQYF. CDR3 in DNA: TGTGCCAGCAGTTACACTTCGTTGAGGGGCAGCTACGAGCAGTACTTC.

The chain couples TRBV9 to TRBJ1-3, with a tentative D call TRBD1 (5 bases). With 4 bases removed from V and 0 bases from J, the gap between germline ends came to 17 bases. The germline gives CDR1 SGDLS, CDR2 YYNGEE. The CDR3 spans 17 residues. CDR3 sequence (DNA): TGTGCCAGCAGCACAACCGGGACGTTAAGCTCTGGAAACACCATATATTTT. This codes for CASSTTGTLSSGNTIYF.

The chain employs TRBV29-1 and TRBJ2-7, with D hard to call. CDR1 SQVTM and CDR2 ANQGSEA come from the germline V gene. This CDR3 spans 11 amino acids. Between the trimmed V and J ends, which lost 5 bases and 4 bases, there was a span of 9 bases. The CDR3 loop reads CSVLAGYEQYF. In DNA, the CDR3 is TGCAGCGTTCTCGCCGGATACGAGCAGTACTTC.

This chain uses TRBV4-1 with TRBJ2-3, with unresolved D. The CDR3 has 13 amino acids. Germline CDR1 MGHRA, CDR2 YSYEKL. The V end lost 2 bases, the J end lost 3 bases, and 6 bases lay between the germline ends. CDR3 in amino acids: CASSQRWTDTQYF. CDR3 nucleotide sequence: TGCGCCAGCAGCCAAAGGTGGACAGATACGCAGTATTTT.

V and J are TRBV3-1 (or the pseudogene TRBV3-2) and TRBJ2-3; D is unresolved. With 2 bases removed from V and 1 base from J, the gap between germline ends came to 16 bases. From germline, CDR1 is LGHDT and CDR2 YNNKEL (reference sequence). The CDR3 totals 17 residues. The CDR3 loop reads CASSQPSRRARTDTQYF. CDR3 nucleotide sequence: TGTGCCAGCAGCCAACCATCAAGAAGGGCCCGCACAGATACGCAGTATTTT.

This clone came up once. This chain links TRBV15 with TRBJ2-6, with D uncertain. CDR1 and CDR2 (germline): LNHNV, YYDKDF (reference sequence). Trimming cost V 6 bases and J 2 bases, with 14 bases left between them. The CDR3 runs to 16 residues. The CDR3 loop is CATRRPLRAGANVLTF. The CDR3 nucleotides read TGTGCCACCAGGAGACCTCTGAGAGCTGGGGCCAACGTCCTGACTTTC.

This chain links TRBV5-1 with TRBJ2-1, with no clear D. V shed 0 bases and J shed 2 bases, with 9 bases lying between them. This CDR3 has 15 residues. Germline V gene sequence: CDR1 SGHRS, CDR2 YFSETQ. The CDR3 DNA reads as TGCGCCAGCAGCTTGGCTGGGAACACCTACAATGAGCAGTTCTTC. This codes for CASSLAGNTYNEQFF.

The chain links TRBV6-2 or TRBV6-3 to TRBJ1-5; a possible D gene is TRBD1 (5 bases). Trimming removed 4 bases from V and 3 bases from J, with 16 bases in between. The germline V gene encodes CDR1 MNHEY and CDR2 SVGEGT. The CDR3 covers 16 residues. CDR3 sequence (DNA): TGTGCCAGCAGTTCCGGGACTTTAGGAGTCAATCAGCCCCAGCATTTT. This translates into CASSSGTLGVNQPQHF.

The chain employs TRBV6-5 and TRBJ1-2; 7 bases are shared with TRBD1. CDR3 length: 14 amino acids. V lost 5 bases to trimming and J lost 0 bases; unmatched junction nucleotides: 3. Germline V gene sequence: CDR1 MNHEY, CDR2 SVGAGI. CDR3 in amino acids: CASSRTGTNYGYTF. CDR3 DNA: TGTGCCAGCAGTAGGACAGGAACTAACTATGGCTACACCTTC.